This T cell receptor (beta chain) was captured in a study of shared clonotypes between healthy human individuals. Produced via immunoSEQ multiplex PCR; TCRdb's table is partial and in-frame only. The data contain fewer than 200,000 clones, 60% to 75% of them seen just once; the ten biggest clones take up roughly 10%. The germline V gene has CDR1 SGHTA and CDR2 FQGNSA. The V and J ends lost 8 bases and 0 bases respectively, with 14 bases between them. There are 15 residues in the CDR3. Input material: memory CD4+ T cells sorted from blood. Subset given: CD45RA-negative fraction. The receptor comes from a man aged 30 to 39 in good health. This chain uses TRBV7-2 with TRBJ2-1, with D possibly TRBD2 on 5 matching bases. The CDR3 DNA reads as TGTGCCAGCCAGAGGGAGCCGAGCTCCTACAATGAGCAGTTCTTC. This codes for CASQREPSSYNEQFF.